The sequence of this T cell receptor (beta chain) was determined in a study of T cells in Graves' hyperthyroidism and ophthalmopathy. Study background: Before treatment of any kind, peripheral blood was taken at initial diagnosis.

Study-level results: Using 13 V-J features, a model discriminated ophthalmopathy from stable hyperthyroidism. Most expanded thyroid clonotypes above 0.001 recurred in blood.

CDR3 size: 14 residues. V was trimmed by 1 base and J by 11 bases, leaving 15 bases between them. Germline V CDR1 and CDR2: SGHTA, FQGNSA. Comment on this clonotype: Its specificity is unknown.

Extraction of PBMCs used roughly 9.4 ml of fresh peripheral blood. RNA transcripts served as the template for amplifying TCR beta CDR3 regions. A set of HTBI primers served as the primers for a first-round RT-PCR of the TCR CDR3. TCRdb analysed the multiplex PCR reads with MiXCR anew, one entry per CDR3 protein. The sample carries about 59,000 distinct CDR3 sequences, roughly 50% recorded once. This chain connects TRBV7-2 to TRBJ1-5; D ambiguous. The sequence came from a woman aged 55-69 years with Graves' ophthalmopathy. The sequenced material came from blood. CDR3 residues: CASSLEWGRETQHF. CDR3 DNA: TGTGCCAGCAGCTTAGAGTGGGGTCGGGAGACCCAGCATTTT.